This is a list of T cell receptor beta chains from one sample in a study of cytomegalovirus exposure and HLA in healthy donors. The repertoire was sequenced with immunoSEQ multiplex PCR; TCRdb's copy has only in-frame clones and lacks some. The data show under 200,000 clones, approximately 86% seen once. Sequencing was performed on PBMCs. The receptors here all came from a woman aged 18-29 years in good health and CMV-seronegative. The CDR3 runs from the conserved cysteine through the conserved F or W. The D gene is left open where the match is weak. Clone size is stated in some rows and not others, as once, few, many or a class when expanded.

J gene	clone size	V gene	D gene	CDR3 protein	CDR3 DNA
TRBJ2-1	NA	TRBV28	TRBD1	CASRGLQGRSYNEQFF	TGTGCCAGCAGGGGTTTACAGGGGAGATCCTACAATGAGCAGTTCTTC
TRBJ1-1	NA	TRBV5-4	NA	CASSPGGPGEAFF	TGTGCCAGCAGCCCCGGGGGGCCAGGTGAAGCTTTCTTT
TRBJ1-5	NA	TRBV30	TRBD1	CAWSSGQGHQPQHF	TGTGCCTGGAGTTCGGGACAGGGCCATCAGCCCCAGCATTTT
TRBJ2-7	NA	TRBV19	TRBD1	CASSPGTGGYEQYF	TGTGCCAGTAGTCCCGGGACAGGGGGCTACGAGCAGTACTTC
TRBJ1-2	NA	TRBV7-8	TRBD1	CASSHAQGALSYGYTF	TGTGCCAGCAGCCATGCACAGGGGGCGCTTAGCTATGGCTACACCTTC
TRBJ1-6	NA	TRBV4-1	NA	CASSQKGEKNSPLHF	TGCGCCAGCAGCCAGAAGGGGGAAAAGAATTCACCCCTCCACTTT
TRBJ1-2	NA	TRBV29-1	NA	CSVGQSSDGYTF	TGCAGCGTTGGACAGTCTTCCGATGGCTACACCTTC
TRBJ1-2	NA	TRBV2	NA	CASSGQTHYGYTF	TGTGCCAGCAGTGGACAGACACACTATGGCTACACCTTC
TRBJ2-1	NA	TRBV2	TRBD1	CASSQGQGGYNEQFF	TGTGCCAGCAGCCAGGGACAGGGCGGTTACAATGAGCAGTTCTTC
TRBJ2-7	NA	TRBV18	TRBD2	CASSPRGLAGPYEQYF	TGTGCCAGCTCACCGAGGGGACTAGCGGGTCCCTACGAGCAGTACTTC
TRBJ2-5	NA	TRBV6-5	TRBD2	CASRQLAGGGETQYF	TGTGCCAGCAGACAACTAGCGGGAGGGGGAGAGACCCAGTACTTC
TRBJ2-3	NA	TRBV18	NA	CASSRPTGTRVDTQYF	TGTGCCAGCTCACGACCGACAGGAACGAGGGTAGATACGCAGTATTTT
TRBJ2-1	NA	TRBV27	NA	CASSERASSYNEQFF	TGTGCCAGCAGTGAGAGGGCGAGCTCCTACAATGAGCAGTTCTTC
TRBJ1-2	NA	TRBV4-1	TRBD1	CASSSDPRDRGQYGYTF	TGCGCCAGCAGCTCCGATCCCCGGGACAGGGGCCAGTATGGCTACACCTTC
TRBJ2-1	few	TRBV4-2	TRBD2	CASSPTSGGAWEQFF	TGTGCCAGCAGCCCGACTAGCGGGGGGGCTTGGGAGCAGTTCTTC
TRBJ1-3	few	TRBV5-6	NA	CASSLRWGLPGDSGNTIYF	TGTGCCAGCAGCTTGAGGTGGGGGTTACCGGGAGACTCTGGAAACACCATATATTTT
TRBJ2-1	NA	TRBV11-3	NA	CASSLDRYTYNEQFF	TGTGCCAGCAGCTTAGACAGGTACACCTACAATGAGCAGTTCTTC
TRBJ2-1	NA	TRBV4-1	NA	CASSQLQGNEQFF	TGCGCCAGCAGCCAGCTACAGGGAAATGAGCAGTTCTTC
TRBJ1-5	NA	TRBV7-8	TRBD1	CASTTDRELQPQHF	TGTGCCAGCACCACAGACAGGGAACTTCAGCCCCAGCATTTT
TRBJ2-1	NA	TRBV28	NA	CASKSNEQFF	TGTGCCAGCAAGAGCAATGAGCAGTTCTTC
TRBJ2-3	once	TRBV5-1	TRBD1	CASSFTGEPSTDTQYF	TGCGCCAGCAGCTTTACAGGGGAACCTAGCACAGATACGCAGTATTTT
TRBJ1-5	NA	TRBV28	NA	CATGGGTGNQPQHF	TGTGCCACCGGGGGGGGGACGGGCAATCAGCCCCAGCATTTT
TRBJ2-5	NA	TRBV9	NA	CASSPGWVGETQYF	TGTGCCAGCAGCCCAGGTTGGGTGGGTGAGACCCAGTACTTC
TRBJ2-1	NA	TRBV19	NA	CASSIAISRDEQFF	TGTGCCAGTAGTATAGCAATTTCGCGGGATGAGCAGTTCTTC
TRBJ1-2	NA	TRBV5-1	NA	CASSLDPPGKDGYTF	TGCGCCAGCAGCTTGGACCCCCCAGGGAAGGATGGCTACACCTTC
TRBJ2-2	NA	TRBV6-1	TRBD1	CASVETGATGELFF	TGTGCCAGCGTTGAGACAGGGGCAACCGGGGAGCTGTTTTTT
TRBJ2-7	once	TRBV5-1	TRBD1	CASSLQGSSYEQYF	TGCGCCAGCAGCTTACAGGGGAGCTCCTACGAGCAGTACTTC
TRBJ1-4	NA	TRBV7-9	TRBD1	CASSPGQGGSTNEKLFF	TGTGCCAGCAGCCCAGGACAGGGTGGGAGTACTAATGAAAAACTGTTTTTT
TRBJ1-1	NA	TRBV28	NA	CASSPPNAEAFF	TGTGCCAGCAGTCCACCTAACGCTGAAGCTTTCTTT
TRBJ2-2	NA	TRBV14	NA	CASRERGRGTGELFF	TGTGCCAGCAGGGAAAGGGGCCGCGGCACCGGGGAGCTGTTTTTT
TRBJ2-7	NA	TRBV6-5	NA	CASSPRGSSYEQYF	TGTGCCAGCAGTCCACGAGGGAGCTCCTACGAGCAGTACTTC
TRBJ2-7	NA	TRBV28	TRBD2	CASTRAGLAGAYEQYF	TGTGCCAGCACCCGAGCAGGACTAGCGGGAGCCTACGAGCAGTACTTC
TRBJ2-5	NA	TRBV4-1	TRBD2	CASSRTLAEEQYF	TGCGCCAGCAGCCGAACACTAGCGGAGGAGCAGTACTTC
TRBJ2-1	NA	TRBV19	NA	CASSMGGETSYNEQFF	TGTGCCAGTAGTATGGGCGGGGAAACGTCCTACAATGAGCAGTTCTTC